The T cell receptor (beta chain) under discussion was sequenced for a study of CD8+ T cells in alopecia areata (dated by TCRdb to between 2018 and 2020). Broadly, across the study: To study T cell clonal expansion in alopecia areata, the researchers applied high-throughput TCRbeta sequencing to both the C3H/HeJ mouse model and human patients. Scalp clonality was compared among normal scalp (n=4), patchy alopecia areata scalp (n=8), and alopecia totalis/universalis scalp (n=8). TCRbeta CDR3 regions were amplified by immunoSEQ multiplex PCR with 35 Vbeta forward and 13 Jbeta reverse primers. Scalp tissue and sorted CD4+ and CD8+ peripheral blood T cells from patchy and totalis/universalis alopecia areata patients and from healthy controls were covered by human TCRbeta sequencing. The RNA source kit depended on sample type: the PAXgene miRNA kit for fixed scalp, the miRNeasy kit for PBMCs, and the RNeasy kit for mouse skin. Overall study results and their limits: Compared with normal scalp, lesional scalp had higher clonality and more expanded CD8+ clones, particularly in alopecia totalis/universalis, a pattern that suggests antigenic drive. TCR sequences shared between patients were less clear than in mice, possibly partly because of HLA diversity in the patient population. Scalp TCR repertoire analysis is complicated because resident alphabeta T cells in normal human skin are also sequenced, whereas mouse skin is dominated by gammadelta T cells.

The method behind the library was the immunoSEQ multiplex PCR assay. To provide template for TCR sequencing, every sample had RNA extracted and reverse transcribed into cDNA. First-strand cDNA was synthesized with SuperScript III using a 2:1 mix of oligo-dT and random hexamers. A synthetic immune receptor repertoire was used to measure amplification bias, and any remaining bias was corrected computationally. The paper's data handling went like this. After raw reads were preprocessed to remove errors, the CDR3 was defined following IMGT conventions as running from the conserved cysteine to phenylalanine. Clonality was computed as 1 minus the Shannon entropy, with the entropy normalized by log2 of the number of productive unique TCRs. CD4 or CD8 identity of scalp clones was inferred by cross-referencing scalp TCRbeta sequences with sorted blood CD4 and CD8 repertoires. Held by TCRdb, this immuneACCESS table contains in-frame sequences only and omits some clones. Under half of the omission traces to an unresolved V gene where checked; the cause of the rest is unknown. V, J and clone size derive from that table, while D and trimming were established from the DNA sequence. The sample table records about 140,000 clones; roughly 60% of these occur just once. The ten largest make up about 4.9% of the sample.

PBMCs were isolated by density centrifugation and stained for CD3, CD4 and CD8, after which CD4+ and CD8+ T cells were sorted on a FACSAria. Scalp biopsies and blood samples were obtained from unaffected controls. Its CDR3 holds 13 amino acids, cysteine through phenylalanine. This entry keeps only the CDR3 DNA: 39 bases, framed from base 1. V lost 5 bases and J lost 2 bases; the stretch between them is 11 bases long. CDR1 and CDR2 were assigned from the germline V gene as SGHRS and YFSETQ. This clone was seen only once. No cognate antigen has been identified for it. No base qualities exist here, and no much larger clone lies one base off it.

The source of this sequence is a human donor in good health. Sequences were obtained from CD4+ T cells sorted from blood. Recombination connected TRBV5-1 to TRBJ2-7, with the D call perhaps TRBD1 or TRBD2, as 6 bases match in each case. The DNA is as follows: TGCGCCAGCAGAGGAGGGGGGACCTACGAGCAGTACTTC. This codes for CASRGGGTYEQYF.